This TCR beta chain was identified during a study of T cells in Graves' hyperthyroidism and ophthalmopathy. TCR beta CDR3 regions were amplified from RNA transcripts. HTBI primers drove first-round RT-PCR of the TCR CDR3. TCRdb passed the multiplex PCR reads through MiXCR, listing each CDR3 protein once. Of 300,000 to 450,000 distinct CDR3 sequences in the sample, 13% were seen once. Germline V gene sequence: CDR1 MNHEY, CDR2 SMNVEV (reference sequence). CDR3 length: 14 residues. The V end was cut by 5 bases, the J end by 0 bases, with 8 bases between. This clonotype was counted a few times. Its antigen is undetermined. Overall study results and limits: Stable hyperthyroidism was told apart from ophthalmopathy by a model built on 13 V-J features.

Not enrolled were patients with uncontrolled infection, other autoimmune disease, pregnancy or lactation. Blood dates from first hyperthyroidism diagnosis, before any ophthalmopathy symptoms. The rearrangement links TRBV27 to TRBJ1-5; D ambiguous. The sequencing input was blood. The receptor was isolated from a man aged 25 to 40 with Graves' hyperthyroidism that later progressed to Graves' ophthalmopathy. CDR3: CASSQYNSNQPQHF. The CDR3 coding sequence is TGTGCCAGCAGTCAGTATAATAGCAATCAGCCCCAGCATTTT.